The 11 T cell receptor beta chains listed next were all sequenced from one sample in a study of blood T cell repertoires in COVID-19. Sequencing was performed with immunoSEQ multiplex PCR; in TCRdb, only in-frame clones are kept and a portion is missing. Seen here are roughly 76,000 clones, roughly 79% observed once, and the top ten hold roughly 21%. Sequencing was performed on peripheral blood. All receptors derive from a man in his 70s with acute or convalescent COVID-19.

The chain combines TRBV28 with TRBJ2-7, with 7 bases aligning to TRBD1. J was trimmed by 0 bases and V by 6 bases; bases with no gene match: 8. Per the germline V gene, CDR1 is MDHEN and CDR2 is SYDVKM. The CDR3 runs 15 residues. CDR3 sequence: CASSPGTASSYEQYF. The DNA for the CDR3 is TGTGCCAGCAGCCCGGGGACAGCGAGCTCCTACGAGCAGTACTTC.

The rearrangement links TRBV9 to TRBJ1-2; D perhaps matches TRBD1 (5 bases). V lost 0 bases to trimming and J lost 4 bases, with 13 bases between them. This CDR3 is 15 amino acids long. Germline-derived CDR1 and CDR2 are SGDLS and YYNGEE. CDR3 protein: CASSVDPQGTYGYTF. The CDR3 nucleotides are TGTGCCAGCAGCGTAGACCCCCAGGGTACCTATGGCTACACCTTC.

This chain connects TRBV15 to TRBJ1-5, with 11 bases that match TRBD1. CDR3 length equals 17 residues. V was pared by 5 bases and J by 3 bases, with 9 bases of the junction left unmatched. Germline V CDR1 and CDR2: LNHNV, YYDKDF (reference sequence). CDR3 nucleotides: TGTGCCACCAGCGGAGGACAGGGGGCCAGGAACAATCAGCCCCAGCATTTT. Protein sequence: CATSGGQGARNNQPQHF.

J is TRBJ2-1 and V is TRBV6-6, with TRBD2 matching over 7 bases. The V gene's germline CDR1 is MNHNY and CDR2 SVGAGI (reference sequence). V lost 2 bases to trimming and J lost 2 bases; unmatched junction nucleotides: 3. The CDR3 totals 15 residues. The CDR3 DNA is TGTGCCAGCAGTTACAGACTAGCAGCCTACAATGAGCAGTTCTTC. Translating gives CASSYRLAAYNEQFF.

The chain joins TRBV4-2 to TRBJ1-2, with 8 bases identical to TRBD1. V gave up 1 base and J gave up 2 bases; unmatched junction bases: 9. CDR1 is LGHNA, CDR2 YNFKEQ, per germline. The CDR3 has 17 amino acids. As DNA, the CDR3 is TGTGCCAGCAGCCAAGCTTCTGTAGGACAGGGCAACTATGGCTACACCTTC. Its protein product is CASSQASVGQGNYGYTF.

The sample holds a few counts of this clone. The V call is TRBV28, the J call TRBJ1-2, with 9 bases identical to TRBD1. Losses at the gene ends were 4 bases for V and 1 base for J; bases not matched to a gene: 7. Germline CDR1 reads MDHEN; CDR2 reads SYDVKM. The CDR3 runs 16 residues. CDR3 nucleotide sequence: TGTGCCAGCAGTTCGTTCCCGGGACAGGGTAACTATGGCTACACCTTC. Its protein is CASSSFPGQGNYGYTF.

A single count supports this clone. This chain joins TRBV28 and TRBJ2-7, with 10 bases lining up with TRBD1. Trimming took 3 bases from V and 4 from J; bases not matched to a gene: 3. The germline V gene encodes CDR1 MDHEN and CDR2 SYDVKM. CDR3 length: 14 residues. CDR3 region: CASSFGTGEYEQYF. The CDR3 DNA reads TGTGCCAGCAGTTTTGGGACAGGGGAATACGAGCAGTACTTC.

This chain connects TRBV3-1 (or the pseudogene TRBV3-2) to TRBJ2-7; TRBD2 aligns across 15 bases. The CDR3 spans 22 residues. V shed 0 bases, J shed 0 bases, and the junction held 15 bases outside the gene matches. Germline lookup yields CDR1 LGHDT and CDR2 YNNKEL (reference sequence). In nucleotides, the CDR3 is TGTGCCAGCAGCCAAGATCACCCGACCAGGGGACTAGCGGGAGGTATCTCCTACGAGCAGTACTTC. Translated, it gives CASSQDHPTRGLAGGISYEQYF.

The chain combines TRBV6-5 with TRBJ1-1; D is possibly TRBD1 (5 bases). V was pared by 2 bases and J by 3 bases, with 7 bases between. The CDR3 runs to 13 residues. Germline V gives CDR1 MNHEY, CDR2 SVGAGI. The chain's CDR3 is CASSYQGYTEAFF. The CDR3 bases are TGTGCCAGCAGTTACCAGGGATACACTGAAGCTTTCTTT.

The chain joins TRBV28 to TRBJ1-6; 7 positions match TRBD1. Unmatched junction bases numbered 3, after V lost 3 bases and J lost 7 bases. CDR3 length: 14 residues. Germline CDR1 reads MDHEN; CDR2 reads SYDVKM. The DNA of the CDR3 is TGTGCCAGCAGTTTGGGGACAGCAAATTCACCCCTCCACTTT. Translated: CASSLGTANSPLHF.

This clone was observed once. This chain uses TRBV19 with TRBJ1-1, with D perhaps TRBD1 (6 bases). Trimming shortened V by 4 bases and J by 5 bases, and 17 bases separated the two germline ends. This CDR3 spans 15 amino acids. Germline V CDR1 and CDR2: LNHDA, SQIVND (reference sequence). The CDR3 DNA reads TGTGCCAGTAGTACCTCCTGGGCAGGGGAGACTGAAGCTTTCTTT. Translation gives CASSTSWAGETEAFF.